The rows below give T cell receptor beta chains drawn from one sample of a study of T cell repertoires in cytomegalovirus infection. Each CDR3 protein is one row after TCRdb ran MiXCR on the reads. The sample includes hundreds of thousands of distinct CDR3 sequences, roughly a third of them seen just once. The sequenced sample was PBMCs. The receptors shown here come from a human donor in good health (CMV status not recorded). Some clones in this sample may be carry-over from other donors' samples. CDR3s include the opening cysteine and the closing phenylalanine or tryptophan. The D gene is left open where the match is weak. Rows may omit the clone size; those that give it use once, few, many or a size class.

CDR3aa,CDR3nt,v_gene,abundance,j_gene,d_gene
CASSWDRVTDTQYF,TGTGCCAGCAGTTGGGACAGGGTCACAGATACGCAGTATTTT,TRBV28,few,TRBJ2-3,TRBD1
CASSLEVGNEQFF,TGTGCCAGCAGCTTAGAGGTGGGGAATGAGCAGTTCTTC,TRBV7-3,many,TRBJ2-1,NA
CASTPDRGFTGELFF,TGTGCCAGCACCCCGGACAGGGGGTTTACCGGGGAGCTGTTTTTT,TRBV28,few,TRBJ2-2,TRBD1
CASSSIIQGSQETQYF,TGTGCCAGCAGTTCAATAATCCAGGGGTCCCAAGAGACCCAGTACTTC,TRBV27,few,TRBJ2-5,NA
CASSPTPGGRQETQYF,TGTGCCAGCTCACCAACACCGGGCGGCAGGCAAGAGACCCAGTACTTC,TRBV18,NA,TRBJ2-5,NA
CASRTPGAGYTF,TGTGCCAGCAGGACCCCAGGGGCTGGCTACACCTTC,TRBV28,few,TRBJ1-2,NA
CASSYSILNTEAFF,TGTGCCAGCAGTTACTCGATTCTGAACACTGAAGCTTTCTTT,TRBV6-5,few,TRBJ1-1,NA
CASSPHTGLSEQYF,TGTGCCAGCAGCCCCCACACTGGCTTGTCCGAGCAGTACTTC,TRBV7-2,many,TRBJ2-7,NA
CASRRPGQGIQPQHF,TGTGCCAGCAGGAGGCCGGGACAGGGGATTCAGCCCCAGCATTTT,TRBV28,NA,TRBJ1-5,TRBD1
CASSPPVSAPQHF,TGTGCCAGTAGTCCCCCGGTCTCCGCACCCCAGCATTTT,TRBV19,NA,TRBJ1-5,NA
CASRSDSYEQYF,TGTGCCAGCAGGTCCGACTCCTACGAGCAGTACTTC,TRBV28,many,TRBJ2-7,NA
CASSHPGGARNEQFF,TGTGCCAGCAGCCATCCCGGGGGGGCCAGAAATGAGCAGTTCTTC,TRBV6-8,NA,TRBJ2-1,TRBD2
CASSALLGSTDTQYF,TGTGCTAGCAGCGCCCTTTTAGGGAGCACAGATACGCAGTATTTT,TRBV7-7,NA,TRBJ2-3,NA
CASSARTGGIRARKLFF,TGTGCCAGCAGCGCCCGGACAGGGGGTATTCGAGCGCGGAAACTGTTTTTT,TRBV5-6,few,TRBJ1-4,TRBD1
CASSLGTGATEAFF,TGTGCCAGCAGCTTAGGGACAGGGGCCACTGAAGCTTTCTTT,TRBV7-8,many,TRBJ1-1,TRBD1
CASSLGGTNQPQHF,TGTGCCAGCAGCTTGGGAGGGACCAATCAGCCCCAGCATTTT,TRBV7-8,many,TRBJ1-5,NA
CASSLLATPTQYF,TGCGCCAGCAGCTTGTTGGCAACTCCTACGCAGTATTTT,TRBV5-1,few,TRBJ2-3,NA
CASSLEGESPLHF,TGTGCCAGCAGCTTAGAAGGAGAATCACCCCTCCACTTT,TRBV7-9,few,TRBJ1-6,NA
CASSRGSPLHF,TGTGCCAGCAGCCGTGGTTCACCCCTCCACTTT,TRBV12-3/TRBV12-4,NA,TRBJ1-6,NA
CASSLGDPNEQFF,TGTGCCAGCAGCTTAGGGGATCCCAATGAGCAGTTCTTC,TRBV7-9,NA,TRBJ2-1,NA
CASSYSLQGNTEAFF,TGTGCCAGCAGTTACAGTTTACAGGGCAACACTGAAGCTTTCTTT,TRBV6-5,NA,TRBJ1-1,NA
CASSIKVLRLNFNQPQHF,TGTGCCAGTAGTATTAAGGTCCTTAGGTTGAATTTCAATCAGCCCCAGCATTTT,TRBV19,few,TRBJ1-5,NA
CASSPGRSQETQYF,TGTGCCAGCAGCCCCGGACGTTCACAAGAGACCCAGTACTTC,TRBV7-2,NA,TRBJ2-5,NA
CASSWIMDRGGTEAFF,TGTGCCAGCAGTTGGATTATGGACAGGGGGGGCACTGAAGCTTTCTTT,TRBV28,NA,TRBJ1-1,TRBD1
CASSYYLPSGENTVELFF,TGTGCCAGCAGTTACTATCTACCCAGCGGGGAGAACACCGTGGAGCTGTTTTTT,TRBV6-5,NA,TRBJ2-2,TRBD2
CASSLNVGPEQYF,TGTGCCAGCAGCTTAAACGTCGGCCCCGAGCAGTACTTC,TRBV7-9,NA,TRBJ2-7,NA
CATRDRGPEQYF,TGTGCCACCCGGGACAGGGGACCCGAGCAGTACTTC,TRBV24-1,NA,TRBJ2-7,TRBD1
CASSLLRDSNNQPQHF,TGTGCCAGTAGCCTACTCCGGGACAGTAACAATCAGCCCCAGCATTTT,TRBV19,NA,TRBJ1-5,TRBD1
CASSSRDTANYGYTF,TGTGCCAGCAGCTCCCGGGACACAGCTAACTATGGCTACACCTTC,TRBV7-6,many,TRBJ1-2,NA
CASSPRDRANTGELFF,TGTGCCAGCAGCCCGAGGGACCGCGCGAACACCGGGGAGCTGTTTTTT,TRBV7-8,many,TRBJ2-2,NA
CASSLGGGRTGELFF,TGTGCCAGCAGCTTAGGCGGGGGGAGGACCGGGGAGCTGTTTTTT,TRBV7-2,NA,TRBJ2-2,TRBD2
CASSQWEVGSYDQYF,TGTGCCAGCAGCCAATGGGAGGTGGGCTCCTACGACCAGTACTTC,TRBV14,NA,TRBJ2-7,NA
CASSLVTSPSLYNEQFF,TGTGCCAGCAGCTTAGTGACTAGCCCTAGTCTGTACAATGAGCAGTTCTTC,TRBV7-6,NA,TRBJ2-1,TRBD2
CASSATSTYEQYF,TGTGCCAGCAGTGCGACTAGTACCTACGAGCAGTACTTC,TRBV28,few,TRBJ2-7,NA
CASSLVSSGSGSYNEQFF,TGTGCCAGCAGTTTGGTTTCTAGCGGGAGTGGCTCCTACAATGAGCAGTTCTTC,TRBV28,NA,TRBJ2-1,TRBD2
CARSDKTSGTDTQYF,TGTGCCCGCAGTGATAAGACTAGCGGCACAGATACGCAGTATTTT,TRBV6-6,once,TRBJ2-3,TRBD2
CSAPFGSSFHF,TGCAGTGCCCCGTTCGGCAGCAGCTTCCACTTC,TRBV20-1,NA,TRBJ2-7,NA
CATSRDSYTEAFF,TGTGCCACCAGCAGAGACAGTTACACTGAAGCTTTCTTT,TRBV15,once,TRBJ1-1,NA
CASGSTRQGNEQFF,TGTGCCAGCGGATCGACCCGACAGGGCAATGAGCAGTTCTTC,TRBV28,few,TRBJ2-1,TRBD1
CASSYSGFGADNTEAFF,TGTGCCAGCAGTTACTCAGGGTTTGGGGCCGACAACACTGAAGCTTTCTTT,TRBV6-5,few,TRBJ1-1,NA
CASSLTEWARGSTQYF,TGTGCCAGCAGTTTGACGGAGTGGGCCCGGGGGTCGACCCAGTACTTC,TRBV28,few,TRBJ2-5,NA
CSARDGGSSDTQYF,TGCAGTGCTAGAGATGGCGGAAGCTCAGATACGCAGTATTTT,TRBV20-1,NA,TRBJ2-3,NA
CASSPWTGLNEQYF,TGTGCCAGCAGCCCCTGGACAGGGCTAAACGAGCAGTACTTC,TRBV7-2,many,TRBJ2-7,TRBD1
CASSRKATGQGSNTGELFF,TGTGCCAGCAGCCGAAAGGCTACCGGACAGGGATCGAACACCGGGGAGCTGTTTTTT,TRBV4-2,NA,TRBJ2-2,TRBD1
CASTETLPGQPPQHF,TGTGCCAGTACCGAAACCCTTCCGGGCCAGCCGCCCCAGCATTTT,TRBV19,NA,TRBJ1-5,NA